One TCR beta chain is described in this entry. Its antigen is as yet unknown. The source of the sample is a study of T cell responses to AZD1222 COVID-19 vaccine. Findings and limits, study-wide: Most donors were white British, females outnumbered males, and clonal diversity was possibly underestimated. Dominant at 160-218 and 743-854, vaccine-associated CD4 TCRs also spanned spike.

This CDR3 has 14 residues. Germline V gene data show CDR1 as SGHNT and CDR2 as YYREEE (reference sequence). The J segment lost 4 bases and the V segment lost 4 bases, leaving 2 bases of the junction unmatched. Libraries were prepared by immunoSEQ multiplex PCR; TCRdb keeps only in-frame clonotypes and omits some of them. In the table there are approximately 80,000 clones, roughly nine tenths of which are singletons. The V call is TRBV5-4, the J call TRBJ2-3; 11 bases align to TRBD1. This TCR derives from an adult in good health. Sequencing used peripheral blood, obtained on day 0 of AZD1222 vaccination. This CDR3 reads CASSGDRGADTQYF. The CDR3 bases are TGTGCCAGCAGCGGGGACAGGGGGGCAGATACGCAGTATTTT.